The clone carrying this T cell receptor beta chain was seen a single time. These data come from a study of blood T cell repertoires in COVID-19. Overall study: Spain, Italy and the United States supplied samples that represented acute and convalescent COVID-19. T cells, B-cell-depleted T cells, or PBMCs supplied cDNA or gDNA.

Generated by immunoSEQ multiplex PCR, the TCRdb table keeps only in-frame clones and is missing some. The table shows roughly 350,000 clones, with approximately 90% occurring only once. CDR1 and CDR2 from the germline V gene are MNHEY and SMNVEV (reference sequence). The CDR3 spans 20 residues. J gave up 0 bases and V 2 bases, and 16 bases lay outside the gene matches. This clonotype was obtained from a woman aged 45-59 years with active or convalescent COVID-19. V usage is TRBV27 and J usage is TRBJ2-5; 9 nucleotides match TRBD1. Sequenced sample: peripheral blood. CDR3 DNA sequence: TGTGCCAGCAGTTTAGGCGTTTGGGGCCCGGGACAGGGTCACCAAGAGACCCAGTACTTC. Translation gives CASSLGVWGPGQGHQETQYF.